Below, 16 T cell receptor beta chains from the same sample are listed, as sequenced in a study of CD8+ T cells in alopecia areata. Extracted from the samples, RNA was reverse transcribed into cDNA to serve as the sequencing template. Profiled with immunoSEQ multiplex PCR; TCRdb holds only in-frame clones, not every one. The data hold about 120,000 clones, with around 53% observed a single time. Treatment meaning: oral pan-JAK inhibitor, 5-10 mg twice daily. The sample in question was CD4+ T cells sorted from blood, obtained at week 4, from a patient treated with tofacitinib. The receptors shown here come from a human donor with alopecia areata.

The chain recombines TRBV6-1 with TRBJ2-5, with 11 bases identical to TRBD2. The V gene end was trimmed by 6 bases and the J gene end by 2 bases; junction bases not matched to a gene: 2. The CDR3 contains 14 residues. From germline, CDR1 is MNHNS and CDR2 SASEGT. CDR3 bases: TGTGCCAGCAGATTAGCGGGAGGGCAAGAGACCCAGTACTTC. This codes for CASRLAGGQETQYF.

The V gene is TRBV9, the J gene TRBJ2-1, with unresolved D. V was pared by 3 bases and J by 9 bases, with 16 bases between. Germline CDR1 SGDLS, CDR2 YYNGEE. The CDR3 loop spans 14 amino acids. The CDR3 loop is CASSAEVSESEQFF. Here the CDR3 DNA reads TGTGCCAGCAGCGCAGAAGTGTCAGAGAGTGAGCAGTTCTTC.

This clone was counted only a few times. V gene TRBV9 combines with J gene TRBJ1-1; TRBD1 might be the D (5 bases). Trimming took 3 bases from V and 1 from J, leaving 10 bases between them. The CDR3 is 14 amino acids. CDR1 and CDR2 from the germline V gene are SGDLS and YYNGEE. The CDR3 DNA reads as TGTGCCAGCAGCGCCGGGGCAACGAACACTGAAGCTTTCTTT. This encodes CASSAGATNTEAFF.

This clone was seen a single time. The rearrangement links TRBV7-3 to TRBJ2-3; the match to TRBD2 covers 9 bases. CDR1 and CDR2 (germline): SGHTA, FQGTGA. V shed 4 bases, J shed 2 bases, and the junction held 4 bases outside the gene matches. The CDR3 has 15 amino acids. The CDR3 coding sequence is TGTGCCAGCAGCTCGGGACTAGCCTACACAGATACGCAGTATTTT. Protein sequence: CASSSGLAYTDTQYF.

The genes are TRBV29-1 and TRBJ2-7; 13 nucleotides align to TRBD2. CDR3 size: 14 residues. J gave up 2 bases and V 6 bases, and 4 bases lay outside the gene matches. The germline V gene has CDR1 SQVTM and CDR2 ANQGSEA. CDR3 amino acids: CSVLGLAGAYEQYF. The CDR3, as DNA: TGCAGCGTCCTCGGACTAGCGGGAGCCTACGAGCAGTACTTC.

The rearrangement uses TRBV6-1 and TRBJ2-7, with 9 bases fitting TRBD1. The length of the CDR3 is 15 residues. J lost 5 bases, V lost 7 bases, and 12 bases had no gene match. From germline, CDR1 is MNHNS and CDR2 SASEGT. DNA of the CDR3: TGTGCCAGCAAAGGGGCCGGGACAGGGTTTGACGAGCAGTACTTC. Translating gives CASKGAGTGFDEQYF.

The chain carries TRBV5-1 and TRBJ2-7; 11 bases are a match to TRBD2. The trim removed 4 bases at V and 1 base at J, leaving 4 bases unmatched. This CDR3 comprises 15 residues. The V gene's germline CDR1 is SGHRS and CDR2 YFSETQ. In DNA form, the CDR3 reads TGCGCCAGCAGCGCCAGACTAGCGGGATCCTACGAGCAGTACTTC. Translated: CASSARLAGSYEQYF.

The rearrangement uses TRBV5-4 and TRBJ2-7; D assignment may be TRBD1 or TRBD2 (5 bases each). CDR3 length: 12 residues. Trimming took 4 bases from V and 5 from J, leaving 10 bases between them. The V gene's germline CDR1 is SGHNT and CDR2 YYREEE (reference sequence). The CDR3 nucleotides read TGTGCCAGCAGCGGCCGGGACGACGAGCAGTACTTC. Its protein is CASSGRDDEQYF.

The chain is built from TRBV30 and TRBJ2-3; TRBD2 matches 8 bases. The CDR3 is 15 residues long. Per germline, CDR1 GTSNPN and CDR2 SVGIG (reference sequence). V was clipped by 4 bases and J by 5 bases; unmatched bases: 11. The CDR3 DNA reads TGTGCCTGGACGAAGGCGGGAAGCGGGGGAGATACGCAGTATTTT. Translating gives CAWTKAGSGGDTQYF.

CDR3 residues: CASRGVQTPSTDTQYF. As DNA, the CDR3 is TGCGCCAGCAGAGGAGTACAGACTCCCAGCACAGATACGCAGTATTTT. The V gene is TRBV5-1, the J gene TRBJ2-3; D ambiguous. This CDR3 spans 16 amino acids. Between the trimmed V and J ends, which lost 5 bases and 0 bases, there was a span of 16 bases. The germline gives CDR1 SGHRS, CDR2 YFSETQ.

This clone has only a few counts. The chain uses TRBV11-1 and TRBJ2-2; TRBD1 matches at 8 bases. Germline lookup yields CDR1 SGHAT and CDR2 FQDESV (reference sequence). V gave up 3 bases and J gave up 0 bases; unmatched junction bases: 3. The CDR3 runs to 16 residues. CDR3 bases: TGTGCCAGCAGCTTGCGGACAGGGTCGAACACCGGGGAGCTGTTTTTT. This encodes CASSLRTGSNTGELFF.

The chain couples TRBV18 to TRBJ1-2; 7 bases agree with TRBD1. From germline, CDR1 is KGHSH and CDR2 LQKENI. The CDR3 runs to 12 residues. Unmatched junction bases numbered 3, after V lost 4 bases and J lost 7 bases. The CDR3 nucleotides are TGTGCCAGCTCACTAAACAGGGGTGGCTACACCTTC. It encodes CASSLNRGGYTF.

For the CDR3, the DNA is TGTGCCAGTAATACCTACAATGAGCAGTTCTTC. It codes for CASNTYNEQFF. This sequence joins TRBV19 and TRBJ2-1; D ambiguous. The V and J ends lost 7 bases and 2 bases respectively, with 3 bases between them. Per germline, CDR1 LNHDA and CDR2 SQIVND (reference sequence). CDR3 length: 11 residues. The whole variable domain, filled in from reference TRBV19 and TRBJ2-1, reads DGGITQSPKYLFRKEGQNVTLSCEQNLNHDAMYWYRQDPGQGLRLIYYSQIVNDFQKGDIAEGYSVSREKKESFPLTVTSAQKNPTAFYLCASNTYNEQFFGPGTRLTVL.

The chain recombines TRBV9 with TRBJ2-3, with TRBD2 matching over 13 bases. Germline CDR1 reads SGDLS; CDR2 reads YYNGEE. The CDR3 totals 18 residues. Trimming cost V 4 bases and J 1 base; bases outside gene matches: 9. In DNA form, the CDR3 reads TGTGCCAGCAGCCCGGGACTAGCGGGGACCTCCGGCACAGATACGCAGTATTTT. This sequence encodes CASSPGLAGTSGTDTQYF.

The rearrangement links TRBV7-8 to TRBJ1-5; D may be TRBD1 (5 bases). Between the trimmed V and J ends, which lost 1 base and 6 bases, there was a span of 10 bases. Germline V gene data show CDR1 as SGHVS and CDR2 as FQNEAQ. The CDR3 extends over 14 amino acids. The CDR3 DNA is TGTGCCAGCAGCTTAGAGGGGCAGCTTCAGCCCCAGCATTTT. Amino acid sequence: CASSLEGQLQPQHF.

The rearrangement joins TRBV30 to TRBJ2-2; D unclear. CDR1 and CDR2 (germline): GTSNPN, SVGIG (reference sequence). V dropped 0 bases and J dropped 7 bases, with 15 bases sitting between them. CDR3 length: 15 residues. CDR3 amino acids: CAWSVTAPPNGELFF. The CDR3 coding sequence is TGTGCCTGGAGTGTAACGGCCCCCCCCAACGGGGAGCTGTTTTTT.